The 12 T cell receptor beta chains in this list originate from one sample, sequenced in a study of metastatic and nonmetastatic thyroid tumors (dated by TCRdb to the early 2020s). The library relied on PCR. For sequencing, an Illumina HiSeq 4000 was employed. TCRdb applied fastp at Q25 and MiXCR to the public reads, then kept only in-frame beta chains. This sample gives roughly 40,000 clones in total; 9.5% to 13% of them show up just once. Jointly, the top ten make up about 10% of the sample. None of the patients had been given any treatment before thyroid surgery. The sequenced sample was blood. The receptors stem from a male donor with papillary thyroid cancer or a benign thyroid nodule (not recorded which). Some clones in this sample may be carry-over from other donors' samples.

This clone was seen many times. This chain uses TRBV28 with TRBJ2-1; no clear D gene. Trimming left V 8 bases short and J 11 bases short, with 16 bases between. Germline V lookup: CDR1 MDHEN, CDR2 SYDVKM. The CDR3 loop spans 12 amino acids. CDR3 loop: CASFSTDTQQFF. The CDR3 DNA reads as TGTGCCAGCTTCTCGACGGATACCCAGCAGTTCTTC. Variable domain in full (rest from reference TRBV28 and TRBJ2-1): DVKVTQSSRYLVKRTGEKVFLECVQDMDHENMFWYRQDPGLGLRLIYFSYDVKMKEKGDIPEGYSVSREKKERFSLILESASTNQTSMYLCASFSTDTQQFFGPGTRLTVL.

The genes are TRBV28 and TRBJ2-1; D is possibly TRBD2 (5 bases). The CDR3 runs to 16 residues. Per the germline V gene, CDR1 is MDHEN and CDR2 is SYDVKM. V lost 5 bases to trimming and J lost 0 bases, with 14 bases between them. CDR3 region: CASSTALAGSYNEQFF. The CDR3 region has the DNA TGTGCCAGCAGTACAGCGTTGGCGGGCTCCTACAATGAGCAGTTCTTC.

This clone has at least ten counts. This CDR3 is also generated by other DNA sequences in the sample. The CDR3 sequence is CASSVREGAGELFF. Here the CDR3 DNA reads TGTGCCAGCAGTGTGCGGGAGGGCGCCGGGGAGCTGTTTTTT. The gene calls are TRBV6-4 and TRBJ2-2, with 9 bases aligning to TRBD2. CDR1 is MRHNA and CDR2 is SNTAGT in the germline V gene. V lost 4 bases, J lost 6 bases, and 3 bases stayed unmatched. The CDR3 contains 14 residues.

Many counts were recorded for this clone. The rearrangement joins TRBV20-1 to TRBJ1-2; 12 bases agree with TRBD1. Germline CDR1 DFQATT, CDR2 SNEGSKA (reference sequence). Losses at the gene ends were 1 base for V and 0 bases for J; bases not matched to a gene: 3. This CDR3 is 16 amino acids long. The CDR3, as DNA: TGCAGTGCTAGAGGGGGACAGGGGGCATCTAACTATGGCTACACCTTC. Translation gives CSARGGQGASNYGYTF.

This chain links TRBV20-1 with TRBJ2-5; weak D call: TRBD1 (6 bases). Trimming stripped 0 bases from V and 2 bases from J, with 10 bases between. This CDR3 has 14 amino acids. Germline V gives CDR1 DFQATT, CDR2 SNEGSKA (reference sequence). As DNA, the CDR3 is TGCAGTGCTAGAGAGTCGACAGGTCAAGAGACCCAGTACTTC. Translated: CSARESTGQETQYF.

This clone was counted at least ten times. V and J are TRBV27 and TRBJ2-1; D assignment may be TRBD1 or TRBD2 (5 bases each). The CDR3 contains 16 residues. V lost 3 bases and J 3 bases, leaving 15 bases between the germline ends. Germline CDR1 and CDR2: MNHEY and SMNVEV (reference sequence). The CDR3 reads CASSLGTDSVYNEQFF. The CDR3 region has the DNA TGTGCCAGCAGTTTGGGGACCGACTCTGTCTACAATGAGCAGTTCTTC.

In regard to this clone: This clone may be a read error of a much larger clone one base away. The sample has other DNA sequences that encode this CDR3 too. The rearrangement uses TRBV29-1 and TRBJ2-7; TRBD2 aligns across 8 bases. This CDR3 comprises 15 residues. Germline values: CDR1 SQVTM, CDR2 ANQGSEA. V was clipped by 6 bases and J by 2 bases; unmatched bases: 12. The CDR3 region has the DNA TGCAGCGTCGGGGGGGAGCTCGGGACTCCCTACGAGCAGTACTTC. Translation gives CSVGGELGTPYEQYF.

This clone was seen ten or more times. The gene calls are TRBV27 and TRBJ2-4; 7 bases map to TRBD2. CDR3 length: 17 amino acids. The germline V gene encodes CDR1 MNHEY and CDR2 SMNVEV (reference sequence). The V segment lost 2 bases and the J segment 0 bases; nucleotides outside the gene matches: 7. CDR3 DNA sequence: TGTGCCAGCAGTTTAGGGGCCAGCGGGATAGCCAAAAACATTCAGTACTTC. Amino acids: CASSLGASGIAKNIQYF.

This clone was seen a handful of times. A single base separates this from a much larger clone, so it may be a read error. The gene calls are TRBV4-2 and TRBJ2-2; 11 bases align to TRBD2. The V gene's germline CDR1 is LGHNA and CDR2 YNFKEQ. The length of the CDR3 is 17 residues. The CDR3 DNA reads TGTGCCATCAGCCAAGATGCAACTAGCGGGAGTTCCGGGGAGCTGTTTTTT. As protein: CAISQDATSGSSGELFF.

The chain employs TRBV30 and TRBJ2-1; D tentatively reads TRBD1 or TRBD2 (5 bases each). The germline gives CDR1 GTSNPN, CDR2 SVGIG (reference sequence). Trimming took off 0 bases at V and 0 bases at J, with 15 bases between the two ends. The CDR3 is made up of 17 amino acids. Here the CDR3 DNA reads TGTGCCTGGAGTGTACGGGTGGGGGTAAGCTCCTACAATGAGCAGTTCTTC. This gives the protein CAWSVRVGVSSYNEQFF.

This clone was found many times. CDR3 residues: CAISGPQTTSGAYEQYF. In DNA, the CDR3 is TGTGCCATCAGTGGACCCCAAACGACTAGCGGCGCATACGAGCAGTACTTC. This chain connects TRBV10-3 to TRBJ2-7, with 9 nucleotides matching TRBD2. Germline-derived CDR1 and CDR2 are ENHRY and SYGVKD. The CDR3 consists of 17 residues. Trimming cost V 4 bases and J 4 bases; bases outside gene matches: 14.

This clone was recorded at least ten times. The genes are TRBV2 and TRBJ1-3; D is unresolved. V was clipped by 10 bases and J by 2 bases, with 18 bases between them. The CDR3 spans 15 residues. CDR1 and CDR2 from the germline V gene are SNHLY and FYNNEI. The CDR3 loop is CATLSFTPPGNTIYF. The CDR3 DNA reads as TGTGCCACGCTATCCTTCACCCCCCCTGGAAACACCATATATTTT.